This T cell receptor beta chain was profiled in a study of shared clonotypes between healthy human individuals. General observations from the study: The four-donor shared clonotypes exceeded non-shared clonotypes in generation probability, with non-shared ones scoring lower. As a rule, naive subsets had a larger estimated richness than memory subsets.

Generated by immunoSEQ multiplex PCR, the TCRdb table keeps only in-frame clones and is missing some. The sample holds roughly 1,500,000 clones; around 98% are singletons and the top ten take roughly 0.42%. Unmatched junction bases numbered 4, after V lost 6 bases and J lost 3 bases. Germline V lookup: CDR1 LNHDA, CDR2 SQIVND (reference sequence). The CDR3 totals 15 residues. Note on this clone: What it recognizes is unknown.

Healthy and HIV-negative, the adult donors had no recent acute infections or vaccinations. CD45RA+ naive and CD45RA-negative memory subsets were separated from CD4+ cells. V and J are TRBV19 and TRBJ2-2; 10 nucleotides agree with TRBD1. The sequence was collected from a young man in good health. Sequences were obtained from naive CD4+ T cells sorted from blood. The subset here: CD45RA+ positively selected. This chain's CDR3 is CASRGGTGDTGELFF. The CDR3, as DNA: TGTGCCAGTAGAGGCGGGACAGGGGACACCGGGGAGCTGTTTTTT.